Listed below are T cell receptor beta chains from one sample, sequenced in a study of shared clonotypes between healthy human individuals. Produced via immunoSEQ multiplex PCR; TCRdb's table is partial and in-frame only. The sample holds around 480,000 clones; 75% to 80% are singletons and the top ten take roughly an eighth. Specimen: PBMCs. All receptors derive from a woman in her 40s in good health. Some clones in this sample may be carry-over from other donors' samples. The CDR3 runs from the conserved cysteine through the conserved F or W. A D gene is named only where the DNA matches it firmly. Not every row has a clone size; where given, it reads once, few, many or a size class.

TRBJ2-5 | TRBV11-2 | - | TRBD1 | TGTGCCAGCAGCCCAGGACAGGGGTGGGAGACCCAGTACTTC | CASSPGQGWETQYF
TRBJ1-4 | TRBV10-3 | - | - | TGTGCCATCAGTCCGGGACCAAAGTTTGAACTGTTTTTT | CAISPGPKFELFF
TRBJ2-3 | TRBV5-4 | once | TRBD2 | TGTGCCAGCAGCCCCACTAGCGGCACAGATACGCAGTATTTT | CASSPTSGTDTQYF
TRBJ1-4 | TRBV5-4 | - | - | TGTGCCAGCAGTTCAGAGGGAGGATATGAAAAACTGTTTTTT | CASSSEGGYEKLFF
TRBJ1-4 | TRBV4-1 | - | - | TGCGCCAGCAGCCAACAGGGCAGGGGCGGTGAAAAACTGTTTTTT | CASSQQGRGGEKLFF
TRBJ2-4 | TRBV30 | once | - | TGTGCCTGGAGTGTATTTGGAAACAACATTCAGTACTTC | CAWSVFGNNIQYF
TRBJ1-4 | TRBV15 | - | - | TGTGCCACCAGCCGGGGGGGAGAGGGCGAAAAACTGTTTTTT | CATSRGGEGEKLFF
TRBJ2-4 | TRBV27 | - | - | TGTGCCAGCAGTTTAATCGGGGGACAGGCCAAAAACATTCAGTACTTC | CASSLIGGQAKNIQYF
TRBJ2-7 | TRBV7-7 | once | - | TGTGCTAGCAGCTTGCTGTTTCGTACCGAGCAGTACTTC | CASSLLFRTEQYF
TRBJ1-1 | TRBV5-1 | - | TRBD1 | TGCGCCAGCAGCATAGGACAGGGGGCAATGAACACTGAAGCTTTCTTT | CASSIGQGAMNTEAFF
TRBJ1-1 | TRBV11-2 | - | - | TGTGCCAGCAGCTTAAGGGCTGAAGCTTTCTTT | CASSLRAEAFF
TRBJ2-7 | TRBV2 | - | - | TGTGCCAGTAATCCGACAGGCCCTTGGGGCGAGCAGTACTTC | CASNPTGPWGEQYF
TRBJ2-1 | TRBV11-2 | - | - | TGTGCCAGCAGCTTAGCCTTAGGGCGTCTAGGGGACAATGAGCAGTTCTTC | CASSLALGRLGDNEQFF
TRBJ2-1 | TRBV10-3 | - | TRBD2 | TGTGCCATCACCAAGGGACTAGCGGGAGTAGGTGAGCAGTTCTTC | CAITKGLAGVGEQFF
TRBJ2-2 | TRBV27 | - | - | TGTGCCAGCAGTTTTAGTTCTAGCGCGAACACCGGGGAGCTGTTTTTT | CASSFSSSANTGELFF
TRBJ1-2 | TRBV4-2 | few | TRBD1 | TGTGCCAGCAGCCAAGCGCCAGGGACAGGTGGCTACACCTTC | CASSQAPGTGGYTF
TRBJ1-3 | TRBV9 | - | - | TGTGCCAGCAGCGCCCGAGGTGCTTCTGGAAACACCATATATTTT | CASSARGASGNTIYF
TRBJ1-1 | TRBV5-4 | - | - | TGTGCCAGCATCCGGGACGGGTTGAACACTGAAGCTTTCTTT | CASIRDGLNTEAFF
TRBJ2-7 | TRBV7-9 | - | - | TGTGCCAGCACCTCCAGGGGCTCCTACGAGCAGTACTTC | CASTSRGSYEQYF
TRBJ1-2 | TRBV28 | few | TRBD1 | TGTGCCAGCACCGAGACAGGGAGGGATGGCTACACCTTC | CASTETGRDGYTF